The 25 T cell receptor beta chains reported below all come from one sample, sequenced in a study of PD-L1 blockade in urothelial cancer. The repertoire was sequenced with immunoSEQ multiplex PCR; TCRdb's copy has only in-frame clones and lacks some. The table shows about 130,000 clones, with about 81% occurring only once. Time point of the sample: pretreatment peripheral blood. Sequencing used PBMCs, obtained around atezolizumab (anti-PD-L1) treatment. These receptors were collected from a man in his forties or fifties with urothelial cancer.

The chain carries TRBV23-1 and TRBJ1-2, with D perhaps TRBD1 (6 bases). TRBV23-1 is assigned to the ORF class and has an uncertain function. V shed 0 bases and J shed 6 bases, with 20 bases lying between them. CDR3 length: 17 residues. CDR3 nucleotides: TGCGCCAGCAGTCAATCCGGCATAGTGGGGGCGCAGGATGGCTACACCTTC. It specifies CASSQSGIVGAQDGYTF.

The V and J genes are TRBV6-1 and TRBJ1-1; TRBD1 matches at 7 bases. V was pared by 7 bases and J by 5 bases, with 7 bases of the junction left unmatched. Germline V gene sequence: CDR1 MNHNS, CDR2 SASEGT. The CDR3 runs 13 residues. In DNA, the CDR3 is TGTGCCAGCATCCGACAGGGCAGGACTGAAGCTTTCTTT. This encodes CASIRQGRTEAFF.

The rearrangement links TRBV6-1 to TRBJ2-7; no definite D call. CDR3 length equals 13 residues. In germline, CDR1 is MNHNS, CDR2 SASEGT. V was cut by 6 bases and J by 3 bases, with 12 bases left in between. The CDR3 protein is CASSPGRRYEQYF. Here the CDR3 DNA reads TGTGCCAGCAGCCCGGGTCGTCGCTACGAGCAGTACTTC.

This clone was found a few times. The chain links TRBV9 to TRBJ2-7; 8 positions agree with TRBD1. Per germline, CDR1 SGDLS and CDR2 YYNGEE. The CDR3 is 15 amino acids. V was pared by 3 bases and J by 1 base, with 6 bases of the junction left unmatched. CDR3 sequence (DNA): TGTGCCAGCAGCGGGACCGGGACAGGTTCCTACGAGCAGTACTTC. It codes for CASSGTGTGSYEQYF.

This clone was counted at least ten times. This sequence joins TRBV2 and TRBJ1-1; D might be TRBD1 (6 bases). V gave up 7 bases and J gave up 2 bases, with 17 bases separating them. The CDR3 contains 15 residues. Germline V gene lookup returns CDR1 SNHLY and CDR2 FYNNEI. CDR3 residues: CASKITGSSNTEAFF. In DNA, the CDR3 is TGTGCCAGCAAAATTACAGGGAGTTCTAACACTGAAGCTTTCTTT. Full variable domain (rest looked up from reference TRBV2 and TRBJ1-1): EPEVTQTPSHQVTQMGQEVILRCVPISNHLYFYWYRQILGQKVEFLVSFYNNEISEKSEIFDDQFSVERPDGSNFTLKIRSTKLEDSAMYFCASKITGSSNTEAFFGQGTRLTVV.

The sample holds one count of this clone. This sequence joins TRBV19 and TRBJ1-5; D uncertain. Between the trimmed V and J ends, which lost 3 bases and 0 bases, there was a span of 9 bases. The V gene's germline CDR1 is LNHDA and CDR2 SQIVND (reference sequence). The CDR3 contains 15 residues. The CDR3 loop reads CASSILSNSNQPQHF. CDR3 coding DNA: TGTGCCAGTAGTATCCTTAGCAATAGCAATCAGCCCCAGCATTTT.

The chain links TRBV30 to TRBJ2-3; D possibly corresponds to TRBD1 (5 bases). The V gene lost 4 bases and the J gene lost 5 bases, with 16 bases spanning the gap. This CDR3 is 14 amino acids long. CDR1 GTSNPN and CDR2 SVGIG come from the germline V gene (reference sequence). DNA of the CDR3: TGTGCCTGGAAGGTCGGTAGGGGCGTAGATACGCAGTATTTT. It codes for CAWKVGRGVDTQYF.

This clone was recorded a few times. This chain links TRBV5-1 with TRBJ1-3; 9 bases align to TRBD1. Per germline, CDR1 SGHRS and CDR2 YFSETQ. The CDR3 has 15 residues. The trim removed 4 bases at V and 4 bases at J, leaving 6 bases unmatched. This CDR3 reads CASSIQGAIGNTIYF. CDR3 DNA: TGCGCCAGCAGCATACAGGGGGCAATAGGAAACACCATATATTTT.

The chain joins TRBV7-9 to TRBJ2-3; TRBD2 matches at 7 bases. Trimming at V came to 5 bases and at J to 0 bases, leaving 8 bases not matched to a gene. This CDR3 comprises 16 residues. CDR1 is SEHNR and CDR2 is FQNEAQ in the germline V gene (reference sequence). CDR3 DNA: TGTGCCAGCAGCAGAGGGACTAACCCGAGCACAGATACGCAGTATTTT. This sequence encodes CASSRGTNPSTDTQYF.

V gene TRBV19 combines with J gene TRBJ2-4, with TRBD1 identical over 10 bases. The V gene's germline CDR1 is LNHDA and CDR2 SQIVND (reference sequence). The CDR3 has 17 residues. V lost 5 bases, J lost 0 bases, and 7 bases stayed unmatched. CDR3 residues: CASSVWDRGLAKNIQYF. CDR3 nucleotide sequence: TGTGCCAGTAGTGTCTGGGACAGGGGACTAGCCAAAAACATTCAGTACTTC.

V is TRBV5-4 and J is TRBJ2-1; 9 nucleotides align to TRBD2. J was trimmed by 1 base and V by 3 bases; bases with no gene match: 5. Looked up from germline, CDR1 is SGHNT and CDR2 is YYREEE (reference sequence). CDR3 length: 16 amino acids. The CDR3 here is CASSYPSGVSYNEQFF. The CDR3 DNA reads as TGTGCCAGCAGCTACCCTAGCGGGGTATCCTACAATGAGCAGTTCTTC.

The V call is TRBV6-5, the J call TRBJ1-6; TRBD1 agrees at 9 bases. The CDR3 covers 15 residues. With V trimmed by 2 bases and J by 9 bases, 5 bases remained unmatched. Germline CDR1 is MNHEY and CDR2 is SVGAGI. The CDR3 DNA reads TGTGCCAGCAGTTACGAGGGGACAGGGCTTTCACCCCTCCACTTT. Its translation is CASSYEGTGLSPLHF.

The V and J genes are TRBV5-8 and TRBJ2-5; TRBD2 is a possible D gene (6 bases). Germline-derived CDR1 and CDR2 are SGHTS and YDEGEE. Trimming removed 0 bases at V and 2 bases at J, with 11 bases between. The CDR3 runs to 15 residues. The CDR3 protein is CASSLAGTSQETQYF. The CDR3 DNA reads as TGTGCCAGCAGCTTGGCCGGGACTTCACAAGAGACCCAGTACTTC.

The chain joins TRBV7-3 to TRBJ2-1; D possibly corresponds to TRBD2 (6 bases). V was clipped by 5 bases and J by 4 bases, with 18 bases between them. The germline CDR1 and CDR2 sequences are SGHTA and FQGTGA. CDR3 size: 16 residues. This CDR3 reads CASSRRPGTSYNEQFF. The CDR3 nucleotides are TGTGCCAGCAGCCGCCGACCCGGGACTTCTTACAATGAGCAGTTCTTC. The full variable domain, its missing parts supplied by reference TRBV7-3 and TRBJ2-1, is GAGVSQTPSNKVTEKGKYVELRCDPISGHTALYWYRQSLGQGPEFLIYFQGTGAADDSGLPNDRFFAVRPEGSVSTLKIQRTERGDSAVYLCASSRRPGTSYNEQFFGPGTRLTVL.

V is TRBV7-9 and J is TRBJ1-5, with 8 bases fitting TRBD1. Germline V gives CDR1 SEHNR, CDR2 FQNEAQ (reference sequence). The length of the CDR3 is 14 residues. With 5 bases clipped from V and 4 bases from J, the junction kept 4 bases outside the gene matches. The CDR3 DNA is TGTGCCAGCAGCCGGACAGGGTTTAATCAGCCCCAGCATTTT. Protein product: CASSRTGFNQPQHF.

The gene calls are TRBV5-1 and TRBJ1-3; D is perhaps TRBD1 (5 bases). The CDR3 is 14 residues long. Trimming took off 0 bases at V and 7 bases at J, with 11 bases between the two ends. The germline gives CDR1 SGHRS, CDR2 YFSETQ. The CDR3 protein is CASSLEQGRNTIYF. CDR3 in DNA: TGCGCCAGCAGCTTGGAGCAGGGTCGTAACACCATATATTTT.

The CDR3 spells CASLTGGIGNQPQHF. The CDR3 region has the DNA TGTGCCAGCCTGACAGGGGGCATCGGCAATCAGCCCCAGCATTTT. The chain links TRBV28 to TRBJ1-5; the match to TRBD1 covers 10 bases. The CDR3 covers 15 residues. CDR1 is MDHEN and CDR2 is SYDVKM in the germline V gene. With V trimmed by 8 bases and J by 2 bases, 6 bases remained unmatched.

The V gene is TRBV6-1, the J gene TRBJ2-7, with 10 bases identical to TRBD1. The CDR3 length is 14 residues. V was clipped by 6 bases and J by 4 bases; unmatched bases: 6. Germline CDR1 MNHNS, CDR2 SASEGT. In nucleotides, the CDR3 is TGTGCCAGCAGGAGACAGGGGGCTTCGTACGAGCAGTACTTC. Its translation: CASRRQGASYEQYF.

CDR3 DNA: TGTGCCAGCAGCGTAGTAATCGCGGGAGGGGATGAGCAGTTCTTC. Translating gives CASSVVIAGGDEQFF. The chain combines TRBV9 with TRBJ2-1, with 9 nucleotides matching TRBD2. CDR1 is SGDLS, CDR2 YYNGEE, per germline. V was pared by 0 bases and J by 8 bases, with 6 bases of the junction left unmatched. CDR3 length: 15 residues.

This clone appeared many times. In nucleotides, the CDR3 is TGTGCCAGCAGCCAAGATTACGGGAGGGGCGGGGAGCTGTTTTTT. It is translated as CASSQDYGRGGELFF. This chain links TRBV4-2 with TRBJ2-2, with 8 bases that match TRBD2. This CDR3 has 15 residues. CDR1 is LGHNA and CDR2 is YNFKEQ in the germline V gene. V was clipped by 0 bases and J by 7 bases; unmatched bases: 4.

This clone was counted a single time. This chain joins TRBV10-1 and TRBJ1-1; weak D call: TRBD1 (5 bases). The germline CDR1 and CDR2 sequences are WNHNN and SYGVQD (reference sequence). The CDR3 sequence is 12 residues long. V lost 9 bases and J lost 4, with 12 bases in between. The chain's CDR3 is CASQGDRTEAFF. The CDR3 nucleotides read TGCGCCAGTCAGGGTGACCGCACTGAAGCTTTCTTT.

The chain employs TRBV4-2 and TRBJ2-2; D may be TRBD1 (6 bases). The CDR3 runs 16 residues. Germline V gives CDR1 LGHNA, CDR2 YNFKEQ. V was trimmed by 3 bases and J by 0 bases, leaving 11 bases between them. The CDR3 loop is CASSQRGTSNTGELFF. The CDR3 bases are TGTGCCAGCAGCCAGAGGGGGACGTCGAACACCGGGGAGCTGTTTTTT.

CDR3 protein: CASQAGVVSSYEQYF. The CDR3 DNA reads TGTGCCAGTCAAGCGGGAGTGGTTAGTTCCTACGAGCAGTACTTC. V gene TRBV28 combines with J gene TRBJ2-7; 8 positions match TRBD2. The CDR3 consists of 15 residues. The J segment lost 1 base and the V segment lost 9 bases, leaving 11 bases of the junction unmatched. Germline CDR1 reads MDHEN; CDR2 reads SYDVKM.

Here the CDR3 reads CASSPGQVSGNTIYF. The CDR3 bases are TGTGCCAGCTCACCGGGACAGGTTTCAGGAAACACCATATATTTT. This chain links TRBV18 with TRBJ1-3; 8 bases match TRBD1. This CDR3 contains 15 residues. Germline-derived CDR1 and CDR2 are KGHSH and LQKENI. Germline trimming cut 3 bases from V and 4 bases from J; bases unmatched to any gene: 5.

This sequence joins TRBV6-5 and TRBJ1-6; TRBD1 agrees at 7 bases. The length of the CDR3 is 14 residues. The J segment lost 8 bases and the V segment lost 6 bases, leaving 7 bases of the junction unmatched. CDR1 MNHEY and CDR2 SVGAGI come from the germline V gene. The CDR3 sequence: CASSDWDSDSPLHF. In nucleotides, the CDR3 is TGTGCCAGCAGCGACTGGGACAGCGATTCACCCCTCCACTTT.